The sequence of this TCR beta chain was determined in a study of T cell responses to AZD1222 COVID-19 vaccine. Regarding the study as a whole: Spike was spanned by vaccine-associated CD4 TCRs, which were dominant at 160-218 and 743-854. Spike-specific TCR breadth rose after two AZD1222 doses, and depth rose as well.

From germline, CDR1 is MNHNS and CDR2 SASEGT. CDR3 length: 13 amino acids. Trimming took 6 bases from V and 3 from J, leaving 9 bases between them. Measured with immunoSEQ multiplex PCR; TCRdb has only the in-frame clones, and not every one. This table has 150,000 to 200,000 clones, roughly 91% appearing once. About this clone: Its antigen remains unknown.

Sequencing was performed on peripheral blood, taken on day 0 of AZD1222 vaccination. The source of this sequence is an adult in good health. This chain joins TRBV6-1 and TRBJ1-3; D ambiguous. The CDR3 DNA sequence: TGTGCCAGCAGCCCATCCGGTGGAAACACCATATATTTT. This codes for CASSPSGGNTIYF.